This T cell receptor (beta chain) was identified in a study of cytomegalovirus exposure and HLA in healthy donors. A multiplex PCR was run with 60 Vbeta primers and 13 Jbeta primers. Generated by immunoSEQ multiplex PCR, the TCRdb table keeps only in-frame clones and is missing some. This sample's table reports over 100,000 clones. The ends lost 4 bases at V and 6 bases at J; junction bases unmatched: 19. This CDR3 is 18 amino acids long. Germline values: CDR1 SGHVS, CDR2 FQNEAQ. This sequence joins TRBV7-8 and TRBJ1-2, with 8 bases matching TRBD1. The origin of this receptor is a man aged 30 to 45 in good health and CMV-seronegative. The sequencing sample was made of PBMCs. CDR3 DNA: TGTGCCAGCAGCTCACCTCGGCCCCGTCAGGGGGCGCATAATGGCTACACCTTC. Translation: CASSSPRPRQGAHNGYTF. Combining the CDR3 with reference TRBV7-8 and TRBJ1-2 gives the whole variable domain GAGVSQSPRYKVAKRGQDVALRCDPISGHVSLFWYQQALGQGPEFLTYFQNEAQLDKSGLPSDRFFAERPEGSVSTLKIQRTQQEDSAVYLCASSSPRPRQGAHNGYTFGSGTRLTVV.